The clone carrying this TCR beta chain was picked up a small number of times. Its cognate antigen is unknown. The data were obtained in a study of T cell repertoires in cytomegalovirus infection. About the research overall: It was the public TCR beta signatures that indicated both CMV infection and matching HLA type.

CDR3 length equals 16 residues. Germline CDR1 SGHVS, CDR2 FNYEAQ. With 4 bases clipped from V and 2 bases from J, the junction kept 11 bases outside the gene matches. Points from the study as a whole: It was HLA-C-restricted CMV-specific TCR beta clonotypes that dominated the response ex vivo. Pooled public TCR beta family frequency picked out CMV carriers with the relevant HLA.

MiXCR, applied by TCRdb to the reads, yields one record per CDR3 protein. In the table there are hundreds of thousands of distinct CDR3 sequences, roughly 15% of which are singletons. V is TRBV7-6 and J is TRBJ2-7, with TRBD2 matching 7 bases. Sequencing used PBMCs. This clonotype was sampled from a human donor in good health (CMV status not recorded). Some clones in this sample may be carry-over from other donors' samples. This CDR3 reads CASSSRTSESAYEQYF. Written as DNA, the CDR3 is TGTGCCAGCAGCTCCCGTACTAGCGAATCTGCCTACGAGCAGTACTTC. The variable domain in full, with the rest retrieved from reference TRBV7-6 and TRBJ2-7, is GAGVSQSPRYKVTKRGQDVALRCDPISGHVSLYWYRQALGQGPEFLTYFNYEAQQDKSGLPNDRFSAERPEGSISTLTIQRTEQRDSAMYRCASSSRTSESAYEQYFGPGTRLTVT.